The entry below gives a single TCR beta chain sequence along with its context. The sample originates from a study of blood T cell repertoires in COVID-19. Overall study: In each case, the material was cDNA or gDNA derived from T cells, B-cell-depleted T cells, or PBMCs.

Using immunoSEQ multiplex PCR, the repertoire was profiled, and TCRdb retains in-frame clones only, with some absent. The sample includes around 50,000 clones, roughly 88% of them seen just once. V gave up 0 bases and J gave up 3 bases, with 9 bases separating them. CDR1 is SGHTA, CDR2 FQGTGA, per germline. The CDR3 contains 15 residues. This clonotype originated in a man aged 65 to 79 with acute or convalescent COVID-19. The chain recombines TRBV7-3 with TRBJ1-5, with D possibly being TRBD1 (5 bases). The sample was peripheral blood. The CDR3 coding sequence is TGTGCCAGCAGCTTAACGGGGGGAAACAATCAGCCCCAGCATTTT. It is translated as CASSLTGGNNQPQHF.